The T cell receptor (beta chain) under discussion was sequenced for a study of PD-L1 blockade in urothelial cancer. Overall study: Blood was tested 3 weeks (second dose) and 6 weeks into treatment.

This sample's time point: pretreatment peripheral blood. Patients suffered from locally advanced or metastatic urothelial carcinoma. Produced via immunoSEQ multiplex PCR; TCRdb's table is partial and in-frame only. The profile covers 95,000 or so clones, with over 75% appearing a single time and about 2% taken by the ten largest. The receptor was isolated from a man in his 60s with urothelial cancer. The material sequenced was PBMCs, taken around atezolizumab (anti-PD-L1) treatment.

CDR3 residues: CASSLPRTHSGNTIYF. The CDR3 DNA follows: TGTGCCAGCAGTTTACCCAGGACTCACTCTGGAAACACCATATATTTT. The chain recombines TRBV28 with TRBJ1-3; D remains ambiguous. The CDR3 consists of 16 residues. Trimming took off 2 bases at V and 0 bases at J, with 11 bases between the two ends. Germline loops: CDR1 MDHEN, CDR2 SYDVKM.